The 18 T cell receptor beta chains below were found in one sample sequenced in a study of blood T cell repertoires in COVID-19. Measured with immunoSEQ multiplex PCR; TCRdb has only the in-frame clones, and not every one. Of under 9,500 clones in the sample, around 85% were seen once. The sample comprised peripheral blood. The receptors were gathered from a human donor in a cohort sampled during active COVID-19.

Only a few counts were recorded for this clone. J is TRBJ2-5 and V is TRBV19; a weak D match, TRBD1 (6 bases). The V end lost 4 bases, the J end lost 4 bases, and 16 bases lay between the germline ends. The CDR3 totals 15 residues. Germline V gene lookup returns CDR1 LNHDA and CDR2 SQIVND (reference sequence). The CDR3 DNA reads TGTGCCAGTAGTACGACCGGGACAAATTTAGAGACCCAGTACTTC. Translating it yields CASSTTGTNLETQYF.

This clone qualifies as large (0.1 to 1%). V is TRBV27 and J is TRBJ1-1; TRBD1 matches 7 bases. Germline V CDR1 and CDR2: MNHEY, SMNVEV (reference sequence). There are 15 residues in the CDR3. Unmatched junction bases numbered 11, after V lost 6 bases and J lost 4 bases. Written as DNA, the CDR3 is TGTGCCAGCAGGACCACAGGGGTGGGTTTCACTGAAGCTTTCTTT. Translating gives CASRTTGVGFTEAFF.

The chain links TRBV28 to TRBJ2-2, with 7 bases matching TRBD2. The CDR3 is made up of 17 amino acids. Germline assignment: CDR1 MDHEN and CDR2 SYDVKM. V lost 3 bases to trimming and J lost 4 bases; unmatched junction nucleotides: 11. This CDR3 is CASSFPVGGGVTGELFF. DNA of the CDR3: TGTGCCAGCAGTTTCCCCGTTGGGGGAGGGGTCACCGGGGAGCTGTTTTTT.

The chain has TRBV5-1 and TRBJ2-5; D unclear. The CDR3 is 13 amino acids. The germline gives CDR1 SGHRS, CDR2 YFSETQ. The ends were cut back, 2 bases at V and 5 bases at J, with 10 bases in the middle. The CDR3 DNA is TGCGCCAGCAGCTTCATCGGGTATGAGACCCAGTACTTC. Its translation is CASSFIGYETQYF.

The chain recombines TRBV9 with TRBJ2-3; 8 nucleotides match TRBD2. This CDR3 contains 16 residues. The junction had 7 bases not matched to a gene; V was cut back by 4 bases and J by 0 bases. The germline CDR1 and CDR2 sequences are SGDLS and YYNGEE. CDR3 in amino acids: CASSLLAGSSTDTQYF. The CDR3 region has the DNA TGTGCCAGCAGCCTCTTAGCGGGGTCTAGCACAGATACGCAGTATTTT.

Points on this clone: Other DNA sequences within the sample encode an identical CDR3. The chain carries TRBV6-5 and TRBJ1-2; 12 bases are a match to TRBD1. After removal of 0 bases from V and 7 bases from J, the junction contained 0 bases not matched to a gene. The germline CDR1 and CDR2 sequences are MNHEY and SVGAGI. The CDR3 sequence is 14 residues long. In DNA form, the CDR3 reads TGTGCCAGCAGTTACTCGGGACAGGGGGCTGGCTACACCTTC. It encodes CASSYSGQGAGYTF.

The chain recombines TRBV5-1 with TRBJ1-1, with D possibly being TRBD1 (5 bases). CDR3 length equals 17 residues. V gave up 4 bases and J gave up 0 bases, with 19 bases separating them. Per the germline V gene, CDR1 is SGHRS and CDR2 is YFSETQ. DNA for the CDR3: TGCGCCAGCAGCCCGACCCTCAGGGTGGTCGTGAACACTGAAGCTTTCTTT. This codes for CASSPTLRVVVNTEAFF.

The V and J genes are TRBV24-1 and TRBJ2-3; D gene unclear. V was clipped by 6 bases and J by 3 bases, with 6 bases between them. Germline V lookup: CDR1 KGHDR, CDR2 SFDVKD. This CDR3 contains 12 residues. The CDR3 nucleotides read TGTGCCACCAGTTACGGGACAGATACGCAGTATTTT. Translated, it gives CATSYGTDTQYF.

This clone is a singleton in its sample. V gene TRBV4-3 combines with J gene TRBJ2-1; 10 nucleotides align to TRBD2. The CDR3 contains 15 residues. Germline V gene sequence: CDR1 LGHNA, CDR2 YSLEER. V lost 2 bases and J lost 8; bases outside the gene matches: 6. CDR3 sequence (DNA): TGCGCCAGCAGCCAAACTAGCGGGATAAGGGATGAGCAGTTCTTC. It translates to CASSQTSGIRDEQFF.

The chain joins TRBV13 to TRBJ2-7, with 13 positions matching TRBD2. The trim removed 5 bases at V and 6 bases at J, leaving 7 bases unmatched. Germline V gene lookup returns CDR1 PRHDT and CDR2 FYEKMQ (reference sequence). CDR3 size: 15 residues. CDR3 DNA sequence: TGTGCCAGCAGCAGGACTAGCGGGGGAGTACGCGAGCAGTACTTC. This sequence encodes CASSRTSGGVREQYF.

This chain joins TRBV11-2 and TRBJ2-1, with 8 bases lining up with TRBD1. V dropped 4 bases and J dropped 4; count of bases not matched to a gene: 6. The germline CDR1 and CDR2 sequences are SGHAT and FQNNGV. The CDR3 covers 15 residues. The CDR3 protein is CASSYGTGQYNEQFF. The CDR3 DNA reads TGTGCCAGCAGCTACGGGACAGGACAGTACAATGAGCAGTTCTTC.

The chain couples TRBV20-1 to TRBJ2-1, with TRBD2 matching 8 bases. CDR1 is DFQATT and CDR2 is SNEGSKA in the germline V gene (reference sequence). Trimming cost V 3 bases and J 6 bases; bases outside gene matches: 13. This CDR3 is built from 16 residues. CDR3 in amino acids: CSASKSGSWSGNEQFF. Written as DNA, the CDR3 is TGCAGTGCTAGTAAAAGCGGGAGCTGGTCCGGCAATGAGCAGTTCTTC.

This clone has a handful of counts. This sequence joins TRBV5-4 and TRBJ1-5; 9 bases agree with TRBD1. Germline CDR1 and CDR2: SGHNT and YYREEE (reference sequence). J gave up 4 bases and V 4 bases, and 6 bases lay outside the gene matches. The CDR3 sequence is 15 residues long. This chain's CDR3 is CASSAGQGRNQPQHF. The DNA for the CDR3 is TGTGCCAGCAGCGCCGGACAGGGGCGTAATCAGCCCCAGCATTTT.

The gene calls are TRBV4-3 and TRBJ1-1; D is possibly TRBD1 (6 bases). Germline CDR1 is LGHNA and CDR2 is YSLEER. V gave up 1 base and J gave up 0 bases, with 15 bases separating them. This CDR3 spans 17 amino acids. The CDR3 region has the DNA TGCGCCAGCAGCCAAGGAGGGGGACTAAAAGTGAACACTGAAGCTTTCTTT. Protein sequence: CASSQGGGLKVNTEAFF.

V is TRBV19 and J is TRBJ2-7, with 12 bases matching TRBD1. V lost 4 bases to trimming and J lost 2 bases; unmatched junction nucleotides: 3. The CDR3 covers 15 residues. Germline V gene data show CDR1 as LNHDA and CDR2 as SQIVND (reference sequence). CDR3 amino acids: CASSNRDRGPYEQYF. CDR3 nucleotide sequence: TGTGCCAGTAGTAACCGGGACAGGGGGCCCTACGAGCAGTACTTC.

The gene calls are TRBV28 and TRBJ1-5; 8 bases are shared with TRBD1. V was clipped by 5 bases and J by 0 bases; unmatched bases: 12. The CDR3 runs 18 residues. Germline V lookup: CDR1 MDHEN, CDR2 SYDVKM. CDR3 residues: CASSLRTGWTYSNQPQHF. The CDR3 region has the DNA TGTGCCAGCAGTCTTAGGACAGGGTGGACCTATAGCAATCAGCCCCAGCATTTT.

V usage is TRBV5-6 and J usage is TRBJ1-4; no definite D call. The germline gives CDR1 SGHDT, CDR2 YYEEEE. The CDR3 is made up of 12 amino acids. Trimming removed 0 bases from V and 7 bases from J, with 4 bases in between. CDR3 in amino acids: CASSLDIEKLFF. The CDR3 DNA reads TGTGCCAGCAGCTTGGACATTGAAAAACTGTTTTTT.

CDR3: CASSSRTSTVYNEQFF. CDR3 sequence (DNA): TGCGCCAGCAGCTCTCGGACTAGCACGGTCTACAATGAGCAGTTCTTC. The rearrangement uses TRBV5-1 and TRBJ2-1; 8 bases agree with TRBD2. Germline-derived CDR1 and CDR2 are SGHRS and YFSETQ. Trimming cost V 3 bases and J 3 bases; bases outside gene matches: 8. The CDR3 loop spans 16 amino acids.